The rows below give T cell receptor beta chains drawn from one sample of a study of blood T cells in healthy people across ages. Using its own MiXCR run on the 5' RACE reads, TCRdb lists one record per CDR3 protein. The sample contains more than 1.4 million distinct CDR3 sequences, around two fifths of which appear only once. The source material was blood. These receptors were collected from a woman aged 18-30 years in good health. Each CDR3 is given with its conserved first and last residue. Fields, in order: D gene, J gene, V gene, clone size, CDR3 protein, CDR3 DNA. A D gene is named only where the DNA matches it firmly. Clone size, where shown, is once, few, many, or a class for clones that have expanded.

d_gene: -; j_gene: TRBJ1-2; v_gene: TRBV12-3/TRBV12-4; abundance: -; CDR3aa: CASSNMMLGYTF; CDR3nt: TGTGCCAGCAGCAACATGATGCTCGGCTACACCTTC
d_gene: -; j_gene: TRBJ1-2; v_gene: TRBV3-1; abundance: few; CDR3aa: CATQAPAALGGYTF; CDR3nt: TGTGCCACACAAGCCCCGGCCGCGCTGGGTGGCTACACCTTC
d_gene: TRBD2; j_gene: TRBJ2-2; v_gene: TRBV4-1; abundance: few; CDR3aa: CASSHERLAGTGELFF; CDR3nt: TGCGCCAGCAGCCATGAGCGACTAGCGGGGACCGGGGAGCTGTTTTTT
d_gene: -; j_gene: TRBJ2-5; v_gene: TRBV20-1; abundance: -; CDR3aa: CSAKREAAYNEQYF; CDR3nt: TGCAGTGCTAAACGGGAAGCCGCCTACAATGAGCAGTACTTC
d_gene: -; j_gene: TRBJ2-3; v_gene: TRBV5-1; abundance: -; CDR3aa: CASSLGTALNTDTQYF; CDR3nt: TGCGCCAGCAGCTTGGGTACGGCCCTAAACACAGATACGCAGTATTTT
d_gene: -; j_gene: TRBJ2-2; v_gene: TRBV29-1; abundance: -; CDR3aa: CSVTSGTLGELFF; CDR3nt: TGCAGCGTGACCTCCGGGACCCTCGGGGAGCTGTTTTTT
d_gene: -; j_gene: TRBJ2-3; v_gene: TRBV2; abundance: -; CDR3aa: CASSENPGTDTQYF; CDR3nt: TGTGCCAGCAGTGAGAACCCTGGCACAGATACGCAGTATTTT
d_gene: -; j_gene: TRBJ1-2; v_gene: TRBV10-3; abundance: few; CDR3aa: CAISPRTENYGYTF; CDR3nt: TGTGCCATCAGCCCCCGGACAGAAAACTATGGCTACACCTTC
d_gene: TRBD1; j_gene: TRBJ1-6; v_gene: TRBV27; abundance: -; CDR3aa: CASSYGTGVSPLHF; CDR3nt: TGTGCCAGCAGCTACGGGACAGGGGTATCACCCCTCCACTTT
d_gene: TRBD2; j_gene: TRBJ2-3; v_gene: TRBV7-2; abundance: few; CDR3aa: CASSPILAGHTDTQYF; CDR3nt: TGTGCCAGCAGCCCTATCCTAGCGGGACACACAGATACGCAGTATTTT
d_gene: -; j_gene: TRBJ2-3; v_gene: TRBV20-1; abundance: few; CDR3aa: CSAERPRASTDTQYF; CDR3nt: TGCAGTGCAGAGAGGCCCCGGGCGAGCACAGATACGCAGTATTTT
d_gene: -; j_gene: TRBJ2-3; v_gene: TRBV5-1; abundance: -; CDR3aa: CASSLGQEGTDTQYF; CDR3nt: TGCGCCAGCAGCTTGGGGCAGGAGGGCACAGATACGCAGTATTTT
d_gene: -; j_gene: TRBJ2-7; v_gene: TRBV30; abundance: -; CDR3aa: CAALRRLAGEQYF; CDR3nt: TGTGCCGCGCTGAGGAGGCTAGCTGGCGAGCAGTACTTC
d_gene: -; j_gene: TRBJ1-6; v_gene: TRBV7-2; abundance: -; CDR3aa: CASSLGRVDNPPLHF; CDR3nt: TGTGCCAGCAGCTTAGGCAGGGTGGATAATCCACCCCTCCACTTT
d_gene: TRBD1; j_gene: TRBJ1-1; v_gene: TRBV7-9; abundance: few; CDR3aa: CASSSNRGNTEAFF; CDR3nt: TGTGCCAGCAGCTCAAACAGGGGGAACACTGAAGCTTTCTTT
d_gene: -; j_gene: TRBJ2-3; v_gene: TRBV20-1; abundance: -; CDR3aa: CSASRPGGTDTQYF; CDR3nt: TGCAGTGCCTCGAGACCCGGAGGCACAGATACGCAGTATTTT
d_gene: -; j_gene: TRBJ1-4; v_gene: TRBV30; abundance: -; CDR3aa: CAWSLSNEKLFF; CDR3nt: TGTGCCTGGAGTTTGTCAAATGAAAAACTGTTTTTT
d_gene: -; j_gene: TRBJ2-2; v_gene: TRBV5-5; abundance: few; CDR3aa: CASSFSGFGAGELFF; CDR3nt: TGTGCCAGCAGCTTTTCTGGGTTTGGGGCCGGGGAGCTGTTTTTT
d_gene: TRBD2; j_gene: TRBJ2-3; v_gene: TRBV20-1; abundance: many; CDR3aa: CSAPTGLAGSDTQYF; CDR3nt: TGCAGTGCCCCAACAGGACTAGCGGGTAGTGATACGCAGTATTTT
d_gene: TRBD1; j_gene: TRBJ2-7; v_gene: TRBV6-2/TRBV6-3; abundance: -; CDR3aa: CASSGTGSYNEQYF; CDR3nt: TGTGCCAGCAGCGGGACAGGCTCCTACAATGAGCAGTACTTC
d_gene: TRBD2; j_gene: TRBJ2-3; v_gene: TRBV12-3/TRBV12-4; abundance: -; CDR3aa: CASDQSGGAADTQYF; CDR3nt: TGTGCCAGCGACCAAAGCGGGGGGGCAGCAGATACGCAGTATTTT
d_gene: TRBD2; j_gene: TRBJ2-1; v_gene: TRBV29-1; abundance: -; CDR3aa: CSVRGRTSGGSNYNEQFF; CDR3nt: TGCAGCGTTCGGGGACGGACTAGCGGGGGGAGCAACTACAATGAGCAGTTCTTC
d_gene: TRBD1; j_gene: TRBJ2-7; v_gene: TRBV5-1; abundance: -; CDR3aa: CASSSRTESRDRALYYNEQYF; CDR3nt: TGCGCCAGCAGCTCTCGGACGGAGTCCCGGGACAGGGCTCTGTACTACAATGAGCAGTACTTC
d_gene: -; j_gene: TRBJ2-5; v_gene: TRBV21-1; abundance: -; CDR3aa: CASSKVPRTSGGPKTEEQYF; CDR3nt: TGTGCCAGCAGCAAAGTACCCCGGACTAGCGGGGGACCCAAAACGGAGGAGCAGTACTTC
d_gene: -; j_gene: TRBJ2-3; v_gene: TRBV10-3; abundance: -; CDR3aa: CAISEVSEMGTDTQYF; CDR3nt: TGTGCCATCAGTGAGGTTTCGGAAATGGGCACAGATACGCAGTATTTT
d_gene: TRBD2; j_gene: TRBJ2-1; v_gene: TRBV20-1; abundance: many; CDR3aa: CSALASGLHNEQFF; CDR3nt: TGCAGTGCCCTAGCTAGCGGCCTTCACAATGAGCAGTTCTTC
d_gene: TRBD1; j_gene: TRBJ2-7; v_gene: TRBV7-6; abundance: -; CDR3aa: CASSFGTGDTYEQYF; CDR3nt: TGTGCCAGCAGCTTCGGGACAGGGGATACCTACGAGCAGTACTTC